This entry lists 10 T cell receptor beta chains sequenced from one sample in a study of T cells after yellow fever vaccination. Each CDR3 protein gets one entry after TCRdb re-called the 5' RACE reads with MiXCR. Seen here are about 310,000 distinct CDR3 sequences, roughly 4% observed once, and the top ten hold 23%. The source was PBMCs, collected on the day of the yellow fever booster vaccination. All receptors derive from a man younger than 30 who received the YFV17D yellow fever vaccine.

This clonotype was counted at least ten times. The chain is built from TRBV12-3 or TRBV12-4 and TRBJ2-3; D possibly corresponds to TRBD1 (6 bases). Trimming took 2 bases from V and 2 from J, leaving 14 bases between them. The CDR3 sequence is 16 residues long. The CDR3 nucleotides read TGTGCCAGCAGTTTATCCTTACAGGGTTTCACAGATACGCAGTATTTT. Protein sequence: CASSLSLQGFTDTQYF.

This clonotype was seen more than once but under ten times. The rearrangement links TRBV7-2 to TRBJ1-2, with TRBD1 identical over 7 bases. This CDR3 is 14 amino acids long. CDR1 and CDR2 (germline): SGHTA, FQGNSA. After removal of 3 bases from V and 1 base from J, the junction contained 2 bases not matched to a gene. The DNA for the CDR3 is TGTGCCAGCAGCTTGACAGGGTTTAACTATGGCTACACCTTC. As protein: CASSLTGFNYGYTF.

The chain combines TRBV6-6 with TRBJ2-3; D might be TRBD1 or TRBD2, each matching 6 bases. V was trimmed by 8 bases and J by 0 bases, leaving 15 bases between them. CDR1 is MNHNY and CDR2 is SVGAGI in the germline V gene (reference sequence). This CDR3 has 15 amino acids. The CDR3 loop is CASSKEGGSTDTQYF. CDR3 nucleotide sequence: TGTGCCAGCTCCAAGGAGGGGGGTAGCACAGATACGCAGTATTTT.

The chain employs TRBV15 and TRBJ2-3; perhaps TRBD1 as D (5 bases). The germline gives CDR1 LNHNV, CDR2 YYDKDF (reference sequence). With 0 bases removed from V and 6 bases from J, the gap between germline ends came to 16 bases. CDR3 length: 16 residues. The chain's CDR3 is CATSRDQAGPADTQYF. The CDR3 nucleotides read TGTGCCACCAGCAGAGATCAGGCAGGGCCGGCTGATACGCAGTATTTT.

This chain connects TRBV19 to TRBJ2-4; TRBD1 aligns across 7 bases. The CDR3 consists of 18 residues. The V and J ends lost 5 bases and 0 bases, in that order; junction bases with no gene match: 13. The germline gives CDR1 LNHDA, CDR2 SQIVND (reference sequence). The CDR3 nucleotides read TGTGCCAGTAGTGCAAAGTCCGGGACAGACTTAGCCAAAAACATTCAGTACTTC. The encoded protein is CASSAKSGTDLAKNIQYF. Variable domain in full (rest from reference TRBV19 and TRBJ2-4): DGGITQSPKYLFRKEGQNVTLSCEQNLNHDAMYWYRQDPGQGLRLIYYSQIVNDFQKGDIAEGYSVSREKKESFPLTVTSAQKNPTAFYLCASSAKSGTDLAKNIQYFGAGTRLSVL.

This clonotype appeared many times. This chain uses TRBV7-2 with TRBJ1-4; D may be TRBD1 (5 bases). CDR1 SGHTA and CDR2 FQGNSA come from the germline V gene. The CDR3 spans 17 residues. V lost 1 base and J lost 3, with 15 bases in between. CDR3 sequence: CASSLGWSGGANEKLFF. The CDR3 region has the DNA TGTGCCAGCAGCTTAGGGTGGTCTGGGGGAGCTAATGAAAAACTGTTTTTT.

This clonotype was detected ten times or more. The J gene is TRBJ2-3, the V gene TRBV5-1, with TRBD1 as a possible D gene (5 bases). CDR1 is SGHRS, CDR2 YFSETQ, per germline. V dropped 4 bases and J dropped 2 bases, with 11 bases sitting between them. This CDR3 is 14 amino acids long. In nucleotides, the CDR3 is TGCGCCAGCAGCCCCACAGGCTCCACAGATACGCAGTATTTT. Translating it yields CASSPTGSTDTQYF.

The chain combines TRBV28 with TRBJ1-5; D not resolved. Per germline, CDR1 MDHEN and CDR2 SYDVKM. This CDR3 has 14 amino acids. Between the trimmed V and J ends, which lost 7 bases and 0 bases, there was a span of 10 bases. DNA of the CDR3: TGTGCCAGCACCCTATCTGTTAGCAATCAGCCCCAGCATTTT. Encoded protein: CASTLSVSNQPQHF.

The gene calls are TRBV11-2 and TRBJ2-7, with no clear D. The CDR3 spans 11 residues. V lost 8 bases, J lost 2 bases, and 7 bases lay in between. Germline-derived CDR1 and CDR2 are SGHAT and FQNNGV. CDR3 bases: TGTGCCAGCCGTTTCGCCTACGAGCAGTACTTC. Its translation is CASRFAYEQYF.

This clonotype was observed a handful of times. J is TRBJ2-1 and V is TRBV12-3 or TRBV12-4; D gene ambiguous. V was trimmed by 4 bases and J by 1 base, leaving 11 bases between them. This CDR3 has 15 residues. The CDR3: CASSSSARSYNEQFF. For the CDR3, the DNA is TGTGCCAGCAGTTCCTCCGCTCGGTCCTACAATGAGCAGTTCTTC.